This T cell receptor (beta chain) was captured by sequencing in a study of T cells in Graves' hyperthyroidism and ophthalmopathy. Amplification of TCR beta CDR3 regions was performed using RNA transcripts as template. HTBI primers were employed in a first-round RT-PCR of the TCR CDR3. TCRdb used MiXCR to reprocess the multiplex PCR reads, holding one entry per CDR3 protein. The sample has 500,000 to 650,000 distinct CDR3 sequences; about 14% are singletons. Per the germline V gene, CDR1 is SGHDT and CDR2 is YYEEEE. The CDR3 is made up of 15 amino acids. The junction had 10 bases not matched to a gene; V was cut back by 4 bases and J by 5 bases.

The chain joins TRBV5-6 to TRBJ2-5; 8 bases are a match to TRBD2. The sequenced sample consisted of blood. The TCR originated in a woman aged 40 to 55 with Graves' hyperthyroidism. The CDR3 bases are TGTGCCAGCAGCCTGAAGCGGGAGCTAGTTGAGACCCAGTACTTC. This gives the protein CASSLKRELVETQYF.